This TCR beta chain derives from a study of blood T cell repertoires in COVID-19. Study background: T cells, B-cell-depleted T cells, or PBMCs provided the cDNA or gDNA that served as material.

The authors' processing: Nucleated cell counts were estimated from reference gene primer amplification. Data came from immunoSEQ multiplex PCR; TCRdb stores just in-frame clones and leaves some out. That table supplies the V and J calls and clone size; D and trimming were determined from the DNA. The sample lists 35,000 or so clones, roughly 80% seen once, with around 32% in the top ten. CDR1 is SEHNR, CDR2 FQNEAQ, per germline (reference sequence). Trimming removed 1 base from V and 2 bases from J, with 10 bases in between. This CDR3 is built from 15 residues. This clone was detected only a few times.

This TCR derives from an older man with active or convalescent COVID-19. Sequencing was carried out using peripheral blood. J is TRBJ2-3 and V is TRBV7-9; no clear D. The CDR3 nucleotides are TGTGCCAGCAGCTTAGGTAGTCTCCACACAGATACGCAGTATTTT. Amino acids: CASSLGSLHTDTQYF.